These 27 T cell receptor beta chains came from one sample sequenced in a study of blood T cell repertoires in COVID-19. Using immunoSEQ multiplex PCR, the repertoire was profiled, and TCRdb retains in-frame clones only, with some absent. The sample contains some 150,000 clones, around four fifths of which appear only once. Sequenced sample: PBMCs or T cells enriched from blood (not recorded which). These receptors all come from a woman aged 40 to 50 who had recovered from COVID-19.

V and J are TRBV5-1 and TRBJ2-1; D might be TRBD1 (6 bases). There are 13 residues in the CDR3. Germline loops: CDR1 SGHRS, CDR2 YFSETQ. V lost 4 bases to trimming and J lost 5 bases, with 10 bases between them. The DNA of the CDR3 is TGCGCCAGCAGCAGGGGGACCGACAATGAGCAGTTCTTC. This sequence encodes CASSRGTDNEQFF.

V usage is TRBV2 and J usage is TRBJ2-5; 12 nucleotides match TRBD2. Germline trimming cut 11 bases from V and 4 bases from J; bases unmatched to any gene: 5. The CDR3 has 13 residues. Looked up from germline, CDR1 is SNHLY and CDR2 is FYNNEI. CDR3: CASLAGGGETQYF. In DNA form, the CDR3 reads TGTGCCTCTCTAGCGGGGGGGGGAGAGACCCAGTACTTC.

CDR3 in amino acids: CASSDGDLPVEGYGYTF. The CDR3 DNA is TGTGCCAGCAGTGATGGGGACTTGCCGGTTGAGGGCTATGGCTACACCTTC. This rearrangement joins TRBV6-1 to TRBJ1-2; maybe TRBD1 (5 bases). The germline V and J ends were trimmed by 3 bases and 4 bases, with 21 bases remaining between them. The germline V gene has CDR1 MNHNS and CDR2 SASEGT. CDR3 size: 17 residues.

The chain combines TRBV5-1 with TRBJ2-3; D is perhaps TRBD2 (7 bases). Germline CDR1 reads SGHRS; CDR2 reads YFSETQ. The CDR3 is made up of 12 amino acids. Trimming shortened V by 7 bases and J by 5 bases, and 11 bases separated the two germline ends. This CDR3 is CASSGGEDTQYF. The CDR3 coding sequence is TGCGCCAGCTCGGGGGGCGAAGATACGCAGTATTTT.

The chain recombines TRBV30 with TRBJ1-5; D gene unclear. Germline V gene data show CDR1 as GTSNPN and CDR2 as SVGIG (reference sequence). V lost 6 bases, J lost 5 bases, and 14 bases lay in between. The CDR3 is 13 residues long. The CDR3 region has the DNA TGTGCCTGCCAGCATAGCCTTGATCAGCCCCAGCATTTT. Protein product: CACQHSLDQPQHF.

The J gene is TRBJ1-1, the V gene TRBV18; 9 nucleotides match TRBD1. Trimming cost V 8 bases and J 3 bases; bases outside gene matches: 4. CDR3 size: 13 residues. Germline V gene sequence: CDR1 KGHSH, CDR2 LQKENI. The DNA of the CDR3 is TGTGCCAGCCGGGGACAGGGCGACACTGAAGCTTTCTTT. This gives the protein CASRGQGDTEAFF.

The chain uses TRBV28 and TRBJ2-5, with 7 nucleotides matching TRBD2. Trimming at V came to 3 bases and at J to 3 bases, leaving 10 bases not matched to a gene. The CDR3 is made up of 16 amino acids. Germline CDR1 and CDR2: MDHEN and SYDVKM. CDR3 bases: TGTGCCAGCAGTTTCTTCCTCAGCGGGGTTAAAGAGACCCAGTACTTC. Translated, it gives CASSFFLSGVKETQYF.

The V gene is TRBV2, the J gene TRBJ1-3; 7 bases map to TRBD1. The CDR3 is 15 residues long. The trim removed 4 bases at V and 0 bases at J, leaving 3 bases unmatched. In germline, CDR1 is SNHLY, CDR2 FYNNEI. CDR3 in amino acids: CASSASGGSGNTIYF. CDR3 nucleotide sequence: TGTGCCAGCAGTGCATCAGGGGGCTCTGGAAACACCATATATTTT. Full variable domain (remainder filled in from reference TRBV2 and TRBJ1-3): EPEVTQTPSHQVTQMGQEVILRCVPISNHLYFYWYRQILGQKVEFLVSFYNNEISEKSEIFDDQFSVERPDGSNFTLKIRSTKLEDSAMYFCASSASGGSGNTIYFGEGSWLTVV.

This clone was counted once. CDR3 region: CAWSVLAGNEQFF. For the CDR3, the DNA is TGTGCCTGGAGTGTACTAGCGGGGAATGAGCAGTTCTTC. V and J are TRBV30 and TRBJ2-1; 10 positions agree with TRBD2. CDR3 size: 13 residues. J gave up 7 bases and V 0 bases, and 0 bases lay outside the gene matches. Per the germline V gene, CDR1 is GTSNPN and CDR2 is SVGIG (reference sequence). Full variable domain (outside the CDR3, taken from reference TRBV30 and TRBJ2-1): SQTIHQWPATLVQPVGSPLSLECTVEGTSNPNLYWYRQAAGRGLQLLFYSVGIGQISSEVPQNLSASRPQDRQFILSSKKLLLSDSGFYLCAWSVLAGNEQFFGPGTRLTVL.

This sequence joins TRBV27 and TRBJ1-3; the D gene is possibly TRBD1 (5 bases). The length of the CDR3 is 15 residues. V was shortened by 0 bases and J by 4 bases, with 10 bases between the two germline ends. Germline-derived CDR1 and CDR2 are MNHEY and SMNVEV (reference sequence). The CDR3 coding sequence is TGTGCCAGCAGTTTATCTCAGGGTAGAGGAAACACCATATATTTT. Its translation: CASSLSQGRGNTIYF.

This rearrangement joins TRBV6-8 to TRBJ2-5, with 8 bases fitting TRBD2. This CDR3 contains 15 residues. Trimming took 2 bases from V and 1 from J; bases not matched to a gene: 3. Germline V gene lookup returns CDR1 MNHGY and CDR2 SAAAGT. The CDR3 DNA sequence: TGTGCCAGCAGTTACAAACGGGAGGGCCAAGAGACCCAGTACTTC. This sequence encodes CASSYKREGQETQYF.

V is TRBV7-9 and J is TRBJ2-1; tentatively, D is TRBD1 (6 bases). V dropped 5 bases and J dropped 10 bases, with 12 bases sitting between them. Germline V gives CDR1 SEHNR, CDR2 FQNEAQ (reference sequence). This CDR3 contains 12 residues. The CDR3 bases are TGTGCCAGCAGCCCAACAGGGTTGGAGCAGTTCTTC. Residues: CASSPTGLEQFF.

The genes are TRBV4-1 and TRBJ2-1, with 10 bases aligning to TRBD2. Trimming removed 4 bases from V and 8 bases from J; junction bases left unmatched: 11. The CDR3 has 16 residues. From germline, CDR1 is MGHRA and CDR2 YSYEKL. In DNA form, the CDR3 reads TGCGCCAGCAGCCCACTAGCGGGAAGGATTATGGATGAGCAGTTCTTC. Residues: CASSPLAGRIMDEQFF.

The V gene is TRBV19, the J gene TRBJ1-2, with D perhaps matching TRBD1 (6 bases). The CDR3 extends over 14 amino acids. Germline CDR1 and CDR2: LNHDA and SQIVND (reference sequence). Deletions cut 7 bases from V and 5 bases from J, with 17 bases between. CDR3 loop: CASKDSVSPYGYTF. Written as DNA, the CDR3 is TGTGCCAGTAAGGACAGCGTCTCTCCTTATGGCTACACCTTC.

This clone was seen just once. CDR3 in amino acids: CASSLPQGQGDYGYTF. The CDR3, as DNA: TGTGCCAGCAGCTTACCCCAAGGACAGGGCGACTATGGCTACACCTTC. This chain uses TRBV5-4 with TRBJ1-2, with 8 bases that match TRBD1. Trimming at V came to 2 bases and at J to 3 bases, leaving 9 bases not matched to a gene. The germline V gene has CDR1 SGHNT and CDR2 YYREEE (reference sequence). The CDR3 spans 16 residues. Supplemented by reference TRBV5-4 and TRBJ1-2, the full variable domain reads ETGVTQSPTHLIKTRGQQVTLRCSSQSGHNTVSWYQQALGQGPQFIFQYYREEENGRGNFPPRFSGLQFPNYSSELNVNALELDDSALYLCASSLPQGQGDYGYTFGSGTRLTVV.

The CDR3 bases are TGCGCCACGGGGGGCGGAGGAGGGCCAGATACGCAGTATTTT. This encodes CATGGGGGPDTQYF. The rearrangement uses TRBV10-1 and TRBJ2-3, with a tentative D call TRBD2 (7 bases). This CDR3 spans 14 amino acids. Germline values: CDR1 WNHNN, CDR2 SYGVQD (reference sequence). The V gene lost 10 bases and the J gene lost 4 bases, with 18 bases spanning the gap.

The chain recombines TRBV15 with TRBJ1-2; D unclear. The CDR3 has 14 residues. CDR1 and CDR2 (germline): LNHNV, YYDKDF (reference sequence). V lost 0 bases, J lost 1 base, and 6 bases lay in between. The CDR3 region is CATSRDRLNYGYTF. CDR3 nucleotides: TGTGCCACCAGCAGAGACAGGCTTAACTATGGCTACACCTTC.

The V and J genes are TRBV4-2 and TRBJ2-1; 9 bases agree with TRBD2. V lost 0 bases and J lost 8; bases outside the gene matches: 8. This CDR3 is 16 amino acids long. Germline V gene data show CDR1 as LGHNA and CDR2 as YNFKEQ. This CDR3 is CASSQDEREAEDEQFF. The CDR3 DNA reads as TGTGCCAGCAGCCAAGACGAGCGGGAGGCCGAGGATGAGCAGTTCTTC.

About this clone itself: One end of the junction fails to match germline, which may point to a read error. CDR3 bases: TGTGCCACCAGCAGAGGCGGGGGATACACTGGGGAGCTGTTTTTT. Protein product: CATSRGGGYTGELFF. The J gene is TRBJ2-2, the V gene TRBV15; 7 nucleotides line up with TRBD2. The CDR3 spans 15 residues. The germline V gene encodes CDR1 LNHNV and CDR2 YYDKDF (reference sequence).

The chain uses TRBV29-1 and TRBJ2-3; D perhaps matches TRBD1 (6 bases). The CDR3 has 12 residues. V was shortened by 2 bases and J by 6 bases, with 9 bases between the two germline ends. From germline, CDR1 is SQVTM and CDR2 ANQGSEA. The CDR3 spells CSVERGSDTQYF. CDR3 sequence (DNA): TGCAGCGTTGAAAGGGGGTCGGATACGCAGTATTTT.

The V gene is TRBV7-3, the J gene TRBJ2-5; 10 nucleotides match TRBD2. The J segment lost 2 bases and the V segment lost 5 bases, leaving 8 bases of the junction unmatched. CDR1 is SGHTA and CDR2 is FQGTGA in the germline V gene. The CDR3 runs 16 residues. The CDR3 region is CASSPGTSAHQETQYF. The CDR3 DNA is TGTGCCAGCAGCCCCGGGACTAGCGCGCATCAAGAGACCCAGTACTTC.

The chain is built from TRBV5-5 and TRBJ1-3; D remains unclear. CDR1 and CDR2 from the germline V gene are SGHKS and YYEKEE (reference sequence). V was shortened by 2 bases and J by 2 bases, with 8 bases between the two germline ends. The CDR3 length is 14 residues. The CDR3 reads CASSFRRTGNTIYF. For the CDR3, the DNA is TGTGCCAGCAGCTTCAGGAGGACTGGAAACACCATATATTTT.

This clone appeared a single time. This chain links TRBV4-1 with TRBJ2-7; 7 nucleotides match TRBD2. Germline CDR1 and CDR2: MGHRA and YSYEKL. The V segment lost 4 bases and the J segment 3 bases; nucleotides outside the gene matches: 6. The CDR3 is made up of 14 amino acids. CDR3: CASSLVGGNYEQYF. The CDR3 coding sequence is TGCGCCAGCAGCCTCGTGGGGGGGAACTACGAGCAGTACTTC.

CDR3 sequence reads: CASGLAILSGGLGNTGELFF. The CDR3 DNA is TGTGCTAGTGGTTTGGCAATTCTTTCGGGGGGCTTAGGAAACACCGGGGAGCTGTTTTTT. The chain joins TRBV12-5 to TRBJ2-2; D is possibly TRBD2 (7 bases). The CDR3 extends over 20 amino acids. Germline V CDR1 and CDR2: LGHNT, FRNRAP. Trimming pared 1 base from V and 2 bases from J, leaving 23 bases between.

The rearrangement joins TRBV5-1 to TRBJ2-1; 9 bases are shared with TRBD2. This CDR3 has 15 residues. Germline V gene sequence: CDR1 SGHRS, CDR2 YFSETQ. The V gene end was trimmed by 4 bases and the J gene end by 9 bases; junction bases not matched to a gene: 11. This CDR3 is CASSPLAGGLGEQFF. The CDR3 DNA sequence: TGCGCCAGCAGCCCCCTGGCGGGGGGGCTGGGTGAGCAGTTCTTC.

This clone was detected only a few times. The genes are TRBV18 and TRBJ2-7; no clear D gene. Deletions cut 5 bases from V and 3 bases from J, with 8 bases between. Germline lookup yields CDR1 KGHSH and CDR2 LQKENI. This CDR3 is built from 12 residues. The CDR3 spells CASSGPVYEQYF. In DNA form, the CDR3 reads TGTGCCAGCTCAGGGCCGGTCTACGAGCAGTACTTC.

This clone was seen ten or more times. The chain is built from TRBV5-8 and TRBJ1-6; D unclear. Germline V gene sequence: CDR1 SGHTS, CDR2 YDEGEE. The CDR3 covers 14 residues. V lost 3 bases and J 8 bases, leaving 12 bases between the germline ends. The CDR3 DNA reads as TGTGCCAGCAGCTCCGTGGAGTACTATTCACCCCTCCACTTT. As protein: CASSSVEYYSPLHF.